The sequence of this T cell receptor beta chain was determined in a study of T-cell reconstitution after alpha-beta-depleted transplantation in children. This clonotype was recorded at least ten times. This sample's TCRbeta library carried unique molecular identifier barcodes. Via MiXCR, TCRdb re-called the PCR reads, giving one row per CDR3 protein. In the table there are 200,000 to 300,000 distinct CDR3 sequences, around 11% of which are singletons. This clonotype was obtained from a human donor who donated a stem cell graft to a child with acute lymphoblastic leukemia. The sequencing used PBMCs from the stem cell graft donor, collected from the stem cell graft.

CDR3: CASSFSGRGADTQYF. The CDR3 bases are TGTGCCAGCAGTTTTTCGGGCAGGGGGGCAGATACGCAGTATTTT. The chain carries TRBV12-3 or TRBV12-4 and TRBJ2-3; tentative D call: TRBD1 (7 bases). V was shortened by 3 bases and J by 4 bases, with 14 bases between the two germline ends. The CDR3 runs 15 residues.